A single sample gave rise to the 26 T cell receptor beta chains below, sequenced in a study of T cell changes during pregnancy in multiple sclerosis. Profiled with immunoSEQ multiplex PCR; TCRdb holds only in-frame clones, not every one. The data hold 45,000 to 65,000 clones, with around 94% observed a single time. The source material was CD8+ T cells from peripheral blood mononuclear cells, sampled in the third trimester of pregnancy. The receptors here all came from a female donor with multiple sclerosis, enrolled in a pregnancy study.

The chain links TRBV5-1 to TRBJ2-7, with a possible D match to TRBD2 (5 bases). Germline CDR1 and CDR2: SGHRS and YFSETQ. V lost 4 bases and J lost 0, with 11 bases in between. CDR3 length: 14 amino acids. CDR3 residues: CASSNRDTSYEQYF. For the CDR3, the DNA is TGCGCCAGCAGCAACCGGGATACCTCCTACGAGCAGTACTTC. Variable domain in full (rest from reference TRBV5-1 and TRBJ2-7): KAGVTQTPRYLIKTRGQQVTLSCSPISGHRSVSWYQQTPGQGLQFLFEYFSETQRNKGNFPGRFSGRQFSNSRSEMNVSTLELGDSALYLCASSNRDTSYEQYFGPGTRLTVT.

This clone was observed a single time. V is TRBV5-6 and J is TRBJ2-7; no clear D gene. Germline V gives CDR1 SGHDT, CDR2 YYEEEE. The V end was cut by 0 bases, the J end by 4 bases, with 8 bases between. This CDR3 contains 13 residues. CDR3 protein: CASSLALTYEQYF. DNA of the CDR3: TGTGCCAGCAGCTTGGCACTTACTTACGAGCAGTACTTC.

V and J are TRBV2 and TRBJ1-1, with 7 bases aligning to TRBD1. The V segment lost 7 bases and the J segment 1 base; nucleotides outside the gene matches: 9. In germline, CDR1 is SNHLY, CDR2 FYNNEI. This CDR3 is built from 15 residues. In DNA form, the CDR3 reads TGTGCCAGCACGAAGTCCGAGGGGGCGAACACTGAAGCTTTCTTT. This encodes CASTKSEGANTEAFF.

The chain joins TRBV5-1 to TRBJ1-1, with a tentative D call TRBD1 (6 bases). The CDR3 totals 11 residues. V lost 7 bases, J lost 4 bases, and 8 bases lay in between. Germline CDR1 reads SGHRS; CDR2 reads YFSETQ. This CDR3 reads CASSRGTEAFF. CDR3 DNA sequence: TGCGCCAGCTCCAGGGGCACTGAAGCTTTCTTT.

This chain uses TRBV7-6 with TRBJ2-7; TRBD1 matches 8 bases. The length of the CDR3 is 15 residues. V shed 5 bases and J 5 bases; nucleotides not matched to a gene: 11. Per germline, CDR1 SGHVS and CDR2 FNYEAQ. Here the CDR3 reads CASSRRTGNFHEQYF. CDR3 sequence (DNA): TGTGCCAGCAGCCGCCGGACAGGGAATTTCCACGAGCAGTACTTC.

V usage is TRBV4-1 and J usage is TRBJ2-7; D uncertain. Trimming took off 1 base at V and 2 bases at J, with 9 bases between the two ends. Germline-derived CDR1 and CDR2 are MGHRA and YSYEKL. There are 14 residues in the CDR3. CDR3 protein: CASSQAVGAYEQYF. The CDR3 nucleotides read TGCGCCAGCAGCCAAGCGGTTGGAGCCTACGAGCAGTACTTC.

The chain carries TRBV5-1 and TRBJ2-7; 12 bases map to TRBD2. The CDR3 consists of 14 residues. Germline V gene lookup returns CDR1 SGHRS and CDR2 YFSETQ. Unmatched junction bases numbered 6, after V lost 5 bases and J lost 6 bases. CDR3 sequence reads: CASRLTGLAGEQYF. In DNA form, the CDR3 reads TGCGCCAGCAGACTTACGGGACTAGCGGGCGAGCAGTACTTC.

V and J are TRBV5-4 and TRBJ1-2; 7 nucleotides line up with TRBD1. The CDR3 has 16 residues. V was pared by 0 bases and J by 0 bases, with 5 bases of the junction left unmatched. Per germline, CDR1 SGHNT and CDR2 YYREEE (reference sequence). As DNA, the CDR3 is TGTGCCAGCAGCTTGGGGGACAGCGTCGCTAACTATGGCTACACCTTC. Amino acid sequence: CASSLGDSVANYGYTF.

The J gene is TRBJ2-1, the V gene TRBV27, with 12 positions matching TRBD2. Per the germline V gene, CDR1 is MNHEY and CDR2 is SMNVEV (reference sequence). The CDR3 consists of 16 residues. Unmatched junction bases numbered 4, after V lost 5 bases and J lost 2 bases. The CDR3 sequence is CASSILAGGTYNEQFF. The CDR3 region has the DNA TGTGCCAGCAGTATACTAGCGGGAGGAACCTACAATGAGCAGTTCTTC.

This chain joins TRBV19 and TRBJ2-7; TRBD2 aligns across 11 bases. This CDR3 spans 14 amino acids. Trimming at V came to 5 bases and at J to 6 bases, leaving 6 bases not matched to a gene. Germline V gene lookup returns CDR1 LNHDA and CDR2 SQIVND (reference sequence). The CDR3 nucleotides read TGTGCCAGTAGTTCGCTAGCGGGAGGTCTCGAGCAGTACTTC. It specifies CASSSLAGGLEQYF.

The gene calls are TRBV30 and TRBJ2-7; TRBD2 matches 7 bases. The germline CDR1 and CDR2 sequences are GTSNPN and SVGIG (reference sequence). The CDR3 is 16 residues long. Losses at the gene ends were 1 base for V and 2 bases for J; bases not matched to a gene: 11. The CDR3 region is CAWSGIFGGRPYEQYF. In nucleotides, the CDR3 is TGTGCCTGGAGTGGAATTTTTGGCGGGAGACCCTACGAGCAGTACTTC. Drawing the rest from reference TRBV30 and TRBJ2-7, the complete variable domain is SQTIHQWPATLVQPVGSPLSLECTVEGTSNPNLYWYRQAAGRGLQLLFYSVGIGQISSEVPQNLSASRPQDRQFILSSKKLLLSDSGFYLCAWSGIFGGRPYEQYFGPGTRLTVT.

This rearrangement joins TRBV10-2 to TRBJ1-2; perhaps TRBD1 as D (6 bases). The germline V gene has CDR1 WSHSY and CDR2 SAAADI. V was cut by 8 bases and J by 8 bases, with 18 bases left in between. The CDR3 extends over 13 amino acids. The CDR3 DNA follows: TGCGCCAGCTTGAGGGGGGGGGCGCGGGGCTACACCTTC. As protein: CASLRGGARGYTF.

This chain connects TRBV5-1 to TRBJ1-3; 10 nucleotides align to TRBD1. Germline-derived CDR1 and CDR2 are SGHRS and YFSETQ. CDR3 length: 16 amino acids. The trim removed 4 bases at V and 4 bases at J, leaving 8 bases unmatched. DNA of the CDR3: TGCGCCAGCAGCGCCCGACAGGGGGCTTACGGAAACACCATATATTTT. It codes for CASSARQGAYGNTIYF. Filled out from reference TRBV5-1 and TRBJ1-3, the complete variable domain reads KAGVTQTPRYLIKTRGQQVTLSCSPISGHRSVSWYQQTPGQGLQFLFEYFSETQRNKGNFPGRFSGRQFSNSRSEMNVSTLELGDSALYLCASSARQGAYGNTIYFGEGSWLTVV.

DNA of the CDR3: TGTGCCAGCAGCGAGACGGGTAACGTTTTGAATCCCGGGGAGCTGTTTTTT. Protein sequence: CASSETGNVLNPGELFF. The chain uses TRBV13 and TRBJ2-2; D is ambiguous. This CDR3 spans 17 amino acids. In germline, CDR1 is PRHDT, CDR2 FYEKMQ (reference sequence). With 5 bases removed from V and 6 bases from J, the gap between germline ends came to 22 bases.

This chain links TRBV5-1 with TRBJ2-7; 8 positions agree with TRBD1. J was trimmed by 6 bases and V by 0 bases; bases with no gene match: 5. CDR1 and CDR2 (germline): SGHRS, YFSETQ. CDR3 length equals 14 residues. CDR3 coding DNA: TGCGCCAGCAGCTTGGAGTGGACAGGGAGCGAGCAGTACTTC. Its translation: CASSLEWTGSEQYF.

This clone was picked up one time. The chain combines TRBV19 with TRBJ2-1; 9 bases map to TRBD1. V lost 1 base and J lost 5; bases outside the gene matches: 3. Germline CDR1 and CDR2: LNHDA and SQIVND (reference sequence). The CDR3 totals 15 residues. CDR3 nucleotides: TGTGCCAGTAGTATAGTGGGACAGGGTAACAATGAGCAGTTCTTC. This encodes CASSIVGQGNNEQFF.

The CDR3 region has the DNA TGTGCCAGCAGCCAAGATGTAGCAGGGTGGGAAAAACTGTTTTTT. Protein sequence: CASSQDVAGWEKLFF. The rearrangement links TRBV14 to TRBJ1-4; maybe TRBD1 (5 bases). With 0 bases removed from V and 8 bases from J, the gap between germline ends came to 13 bases. The germline CDR1 and CDR2 sequences are SGHDN and FVKESK. The CDR3 extends over 15 amino acids.

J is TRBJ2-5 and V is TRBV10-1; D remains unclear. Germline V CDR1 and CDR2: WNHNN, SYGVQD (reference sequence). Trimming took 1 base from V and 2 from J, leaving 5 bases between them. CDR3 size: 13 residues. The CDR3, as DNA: TGCGCCAGCAGTGAGTGGCGGCAAGAGACCCAGTACTTC. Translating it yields CASSEWRQETQYF.

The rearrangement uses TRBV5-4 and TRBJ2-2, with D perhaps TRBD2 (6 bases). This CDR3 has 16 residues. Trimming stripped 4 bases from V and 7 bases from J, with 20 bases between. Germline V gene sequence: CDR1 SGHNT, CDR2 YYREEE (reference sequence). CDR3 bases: TGTGCCAGCAGCAACCCGGACTATACGGAGCACGGGGAGCTGTTTTTT. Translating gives CASSNPDYTEHGELFF.

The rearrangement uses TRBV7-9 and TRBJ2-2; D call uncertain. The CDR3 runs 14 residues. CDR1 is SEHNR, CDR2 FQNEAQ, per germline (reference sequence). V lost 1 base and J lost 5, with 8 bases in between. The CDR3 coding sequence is TGTGCCAGCAGCTTAGGCGGAAATACCGGGGAGCTGTTTTTT. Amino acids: CASSLGGNTGELFF.

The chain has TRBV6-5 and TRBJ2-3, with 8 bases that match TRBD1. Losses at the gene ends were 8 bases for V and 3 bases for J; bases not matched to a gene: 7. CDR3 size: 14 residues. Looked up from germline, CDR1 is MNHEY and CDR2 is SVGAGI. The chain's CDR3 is CASAGTGGTDTQYF. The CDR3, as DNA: TGTGCCAGCGCCGGAACAGGGGGGACAGATACGCAGTATTTT.

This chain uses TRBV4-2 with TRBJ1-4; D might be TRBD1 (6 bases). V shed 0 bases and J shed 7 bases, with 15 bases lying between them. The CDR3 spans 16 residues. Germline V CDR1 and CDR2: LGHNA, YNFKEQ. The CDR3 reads CASSQDFEGEGEKLFF. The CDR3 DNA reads TGTGCCAGCAGCCAAGATTTTGAGGGGGAAGGTGAAAAACTGTTTTTT.

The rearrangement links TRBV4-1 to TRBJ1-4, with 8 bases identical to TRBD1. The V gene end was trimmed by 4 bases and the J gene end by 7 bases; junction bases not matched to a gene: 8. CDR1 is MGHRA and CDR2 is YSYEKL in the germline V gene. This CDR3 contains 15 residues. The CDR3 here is CASSPQGDGGEKLFF. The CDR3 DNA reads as TGCGCCAGCAGCCCACAGGGGGATGGAGGTGAAAAACTGTTTTTT.

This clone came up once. CDR3 DNA: TGTGCCAGCAGCTCCAACCGGAGGGGACCTCAAGAGACCCAGTACTTC. Encoded protein: CASSSNRRGPQETQYF. The V and J genes are TRBV7-7 and TRBJ2-5, with a possible D match to TRBD2 (6 bases). The CDR3 runs 16 residues. Germline V gene data show CDR1 as SSHAT and CDR2 as FNYEAQ (reference sequence). V lost 4 bases, J lost 2 bases, and 17 bases lay in between. The full variable domain, its missing parts supplied by reference TRBV7-7 and TRBJ2-5, is GAGVSQSPRYKVTKRGQDVTLRCDPISSHATLYWYQQALGQGPEFLTYFNYEAQPDKSGLPSDRFSAERPEGSISTLTIQRTEQRDSAMYRCASSSNRRGPQETQYFGPGTRLLVL.

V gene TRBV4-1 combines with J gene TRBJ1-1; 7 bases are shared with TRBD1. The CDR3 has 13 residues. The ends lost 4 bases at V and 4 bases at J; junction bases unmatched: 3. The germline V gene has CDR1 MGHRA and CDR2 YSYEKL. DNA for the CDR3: TGCGCCAGCAGCCGAGCAGGGGGCACTGAAGCTTTCTTT. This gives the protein CASSRAGGTEAFF.

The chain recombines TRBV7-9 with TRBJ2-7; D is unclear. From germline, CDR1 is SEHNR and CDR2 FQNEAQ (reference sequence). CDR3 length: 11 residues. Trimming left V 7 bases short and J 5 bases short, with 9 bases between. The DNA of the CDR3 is TGTGCCAGCACTAGTCTCAACGAGCAGTACTTC. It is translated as CASTSLNEQYF.